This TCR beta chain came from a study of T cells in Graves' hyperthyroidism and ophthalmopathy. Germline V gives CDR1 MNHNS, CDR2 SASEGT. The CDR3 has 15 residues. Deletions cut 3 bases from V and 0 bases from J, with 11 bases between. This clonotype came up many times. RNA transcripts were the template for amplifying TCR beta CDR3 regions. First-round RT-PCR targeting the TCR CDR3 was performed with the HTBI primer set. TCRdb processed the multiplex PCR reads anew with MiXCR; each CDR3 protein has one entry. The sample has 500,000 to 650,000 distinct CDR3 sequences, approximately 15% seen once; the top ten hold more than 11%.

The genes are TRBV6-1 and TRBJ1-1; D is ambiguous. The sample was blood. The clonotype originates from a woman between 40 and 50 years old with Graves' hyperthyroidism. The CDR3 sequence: CASSEVRSLNTEAFF. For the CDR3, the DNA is TGTGCCAGCAGTGAGGTCAGGAGCCTGAACACTGAAGCTTTCTTT.